This is a list of T cell receptor beta chains from one sample in a study of blood T cell repertoires in COVID-19. The method was immunoSEQ multiplex PCR; TCRdb's version includes in-frame clones alone and lacks a portion of them. The data show fewer than 150,000 clones, about 82% seen once. Sequencing was performed on peripheral blood. The source of these receptors is a man aged 45-65 years with acute or convalescent COVID-19. Each CDR3 is given with its conserved first and last residue. Fields, in order: clone size, J gene, V gene, D gene, CDR3 protein, CDR3 DNA. D genes are given only for firm matches. Not all rows give a size; the values are once, few, many and, for expanded clones, a class.

. | TRBJ2-7 | TRBV10-3 | TRBD2 | CAISGSGYEQYF | TGTGCCATCAGTGGTAGCGGGTACGAGCAGTACTTC
. | TRBJ2-7 | TRBV2 | TRBD2 | CASSDLGGRAYEQYF | TGTGCCAGCAGTGACCTAGGAGGGAGGGCCTACGAGCAGTACTTC
. | TRBJ2-1 | TRBV18 | . | CASSPPGTAYNEQFF | TGTGCCAGCTCACCACCGGGGACTGCCTACAATGAGCAGTTCTTC
. | TRBJ1-4 | TRBV6-5 | . | CASQPAAAAGQKLFF | TGTGCCAGCCAGCCTGCAGCCGCGGCCGGCCAAAAACTGTTTTTT
few | TRBJ1-4 | TRBV10-3 | TRBD1 | CAISESGQAQVQKLFF | TGTGCCATCAGTGAGTCTGGACAGGCCCAAGTTCAAAAACTGTTTTTT
. | TRBJ1-6 | TRBV5-1 | TRBD1 | CASTDRGSDSPLHF | TGCGCCAGCACCGACAGGGGGTCGGATTCACCCCTCCACTTT
. | TRBJ1-1 | TRBV6-5 | TRBD1 | CASSLDREWDTEAFF | TGTGCCAGCAGTTTGGACAGGGAATGGGACACTGAAGCTTTCTTT
. | TRBJ1-2 | TRBV19 | . | CASSMGRDTGYTF | TGTGCCAGTAGTATGGGACGGGACACCGGCTACACCTTC
. | TRBJ2-1 | TRBV18 | TRBD2 | CASSPWGLAGGNEQFF | TGTGCCAGCTCACCGTGGGGACTAGCGGGGGGCAATGAGCAGTTCTTC
. | TRBJ2-2 | TRBV6-1 | . | CASLSQGGTGELFF | TGTGCCAGCCTATCGCAGGGCGGAACCGGGGAGCTGTTTTTT
. | TRBJ1-1 | TRBV5-8 | . | CASSLGLSGTEAFF | TGTGCCAGCAGCTTAGGTTTATCAGGGACTGAAGCTTTCTTT
. | TRBJ2-3 | TRBV6-5 | . | CASSYRISGRTDTQYF | TGTGCCAGCAGTTACCGTATTAGCGGTCGCACAGATACGCAGTATTTT
. | TRBJ2-3 | TRBV11-2 | TRBD1 | CASRRRGSTDTQYF | TGTGCCAGCAGGCGCAGGGGGAGCACAGATACGCAGTATTTT
. | TRBJ2-7 | TRBV11-3 | TRBD1 | CASSLKGQGYYEQYF | TGTGCCAGCAGCTTAAAAGGACAGGGATACTACGAGCAGTACTTC
. | TRBJ1-1 | TRBV7-9 | TRBD1 | CASSRGTGTTVTEAFF | TGTGCCAGCAGCCGAGGGACAGGGACGACGGTCACTGAAGCTTTCTTT
. | TRBJ1-5 | TRBV7-9 | . | CASSLEGGQPQHF | TGTGCCAGCAGCTTAGAAGGCGGACAGCCCCAGCATTTT
. | TRBJ2-7 | TRBV25-1 | . | CASSAKGARYEQYF | TGTGCCAGCAGTGCGAAAGGGGCTCGTTACGAGCAGTACTTC
. | TRBJ2-2 | TRBV9 | . | CASSVLQGGGELFF | TGTGCCAGCAGCGTATTACAGGGCGGCGGGGAGCTGTTTTTT
. | TRBJ2-7 | TRBV6-6 | . | CASSYSHVYEQYF | TGTGCCAGCAGTTACTCCCATGTCTACGAGCAGTACTTC
. | TRBJ2-3 | TRBV29-1 | TRBD2 | CSVSSSGGGTDTQYF | TGCAGCGTCAGTAGCTCGGGGGGGGGCACAGATACGCAGTATTTT
. | TRBJ2-1 | TRBV9 | TRBD2 | CASSPGLAAYNEQFF | TGTGCCAGCAGCCCGGGACTAGCGGCTTACAATGAGCAGTTCTTC
. | TRBJ1-5 | TRBV6-5 | . | CASTGTQSGNQPQHF | TGTGCCAGCACCGGCACTCAAAGCGGCAATCAGCCCCAGCATTTT
few | TRBJ1-2 | TRBV28 | . | CASIPHEGGRLNYGYTF | TGTGCCAGCATCCCCCACGAGGGGGGGCGGTTGAACTATGGCTACACCTTC
. | TRBJ2-5 | TRBV6-5 | . | CASNRAAGLETQYF | TGTGCCAGCAATAGGGCGGCGGGGTTAGAGACCCAGTACTTC
. | TRBJ1-6 | TRBV5-4 | . | CASSFTGGNSPLHF | TGTGCCAGCAGCTTTACCGGGGGTAATTCACCCCTCCACTTT
once | TRBJ2-3 | TRBV4-2 | . | CASSQEGTSTDTQYF | TGTGCCAGCAGCCAAGAGGGGACTAGCACAGATACGCAGTATTTT
. | TRBJ1-2 | TRBV12-3/TRBV12-4 | . | CASSNRGVYGYTF | TGTGCCAGCAGCAACCGGGGGGTCTATGGCTACACCTTC
. | TRBJ2-7 | TRBV7-3 | . | CASSPGRPGAYEQYF | TGTGCCAGCAGCCCCGGGAGGCCAGGGGCCTACGAGCAGTACTTC
. | TRBJ1-2 | TRBV6-1 | . | CASSEDRANYGYTF | TGTGCCAGCAGTGAAGACAGGGCTAACTATGGCTACACCTTC
. | TRBJ2-7 | TRBV19 | TRBD1 | CASSYTGTAYEQYF | TGTGCCAGTAGTTATACCGGGACAGCCTACGAGCAGTACTTC
. | TRBJ2-7 | TRBV24-1 | TRBD1 | CATTGQGPYEQYF | TGTGCCACGACCGGACAGGGCCCCTACGAGCAGTACTTC
. | TRBJ1-5 | TRBV16 | TRBD1 | CASSRSGTGTSNQPQHF | TGTGCCAGCAGCCGTTCCGGGACAGGGACGAGCAATCAGCCCCAGCATTTT
few | TRBJ1-2 | TRBV19 | TRBD1 | CASSPGQGAEGYTF | TGTGCCAGTAGTCCCGGACAGGGGGCGGAGGGCTACACCTTC
. | TRBJ1-2 | TRBV2 | . | CASTLDSNYGYTF | TGTGCCAGCACCCTGGACAGCAACTATGGCTACACCTTC
. | TRBJ2-1 | TRBV19 | TRBD2 | CASSTPRTSQNEQFF | TGTGCCAGTAGTACCCCTAGGACTAGCCAGAATGAGCAGTTCTTC
. | TRBJ1-5 | TRBV6-5 | . | CASSRDIRGNQPQHF | TGTGCCAGCAGCCGGGACATCAGAGGCAATCAGCCCCAGCATTTT
. | TRBJ2-6 | TRBV10-3 | . | CAISDLLPGSGANVLTF | TGTGCCATCAGTGACCTTCTTCCGGGCTCTGGGGCCAACGTCCTGACTTTC
once | TRBJ2-3 | TRBV7-8 | TRBD2 | CASSLRSGGQDTQYF | TGTGCCAGCAGCTTGAGGAGCGGGGGTCAAGATACGCAGTATTTT